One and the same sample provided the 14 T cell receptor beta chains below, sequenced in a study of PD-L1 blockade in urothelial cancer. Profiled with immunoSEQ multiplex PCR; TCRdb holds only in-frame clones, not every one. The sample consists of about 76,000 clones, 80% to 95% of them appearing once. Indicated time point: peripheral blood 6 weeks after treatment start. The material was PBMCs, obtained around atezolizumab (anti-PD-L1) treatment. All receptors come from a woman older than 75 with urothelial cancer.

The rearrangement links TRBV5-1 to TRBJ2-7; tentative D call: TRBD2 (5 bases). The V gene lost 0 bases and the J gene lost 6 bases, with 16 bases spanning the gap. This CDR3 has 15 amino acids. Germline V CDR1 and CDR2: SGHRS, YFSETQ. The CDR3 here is CASSLDQVRGGEQYF. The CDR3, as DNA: TGCGCCAGCAGCTTGGACCAGGTAAGAGGAGGCGAGCAGTACTTC.

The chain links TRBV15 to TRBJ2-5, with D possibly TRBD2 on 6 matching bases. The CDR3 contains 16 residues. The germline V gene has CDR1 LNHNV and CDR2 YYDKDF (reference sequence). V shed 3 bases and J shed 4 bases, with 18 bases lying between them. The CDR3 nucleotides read TGTGCCACCAGCAGCCCTTTGGGACTCCTGATAGAGACCCAGTACTTC. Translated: CATSSPLGLLIETQYF.

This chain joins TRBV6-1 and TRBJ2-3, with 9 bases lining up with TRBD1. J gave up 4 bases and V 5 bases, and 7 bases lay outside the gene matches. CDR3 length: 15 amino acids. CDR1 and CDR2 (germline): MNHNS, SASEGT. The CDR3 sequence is CASSRTGAPPDTQYF. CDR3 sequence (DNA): TGTGCCAGCAGTCGGACAGGGGCCCCCCCAGATACGCAGTATTTT.

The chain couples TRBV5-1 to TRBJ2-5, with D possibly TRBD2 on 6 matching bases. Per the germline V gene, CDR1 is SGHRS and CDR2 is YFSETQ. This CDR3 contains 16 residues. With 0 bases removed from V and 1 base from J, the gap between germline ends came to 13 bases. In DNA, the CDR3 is TGCGCCAGCAGCTTGGGGCCCGGGGGTGGCCAAGAGACCCAGTACTTC. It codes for CASSLGPGGGQETQYF.

CDR3 sequence: CASSDSGLYTDTQYF. In DNA, the CDR3 is TGTGCCAGCAGTGACTCCGGACTGTACACAGATACGCAGTATTTT. The chain recombines TRBV6-4 with TRBJ2-3; D might be TRBD2 (5 bases). The CDR3 contains 15 residues. Trimming removed 0 bases at V and 2 bases at J, with 9 bases between. Germline CDR1 reads MRHNA; CDR2 reads SNTAGT.

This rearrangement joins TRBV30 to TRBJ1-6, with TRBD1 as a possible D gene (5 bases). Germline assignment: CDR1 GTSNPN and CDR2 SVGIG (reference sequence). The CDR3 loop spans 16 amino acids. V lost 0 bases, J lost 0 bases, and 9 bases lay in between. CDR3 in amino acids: CAWSVGDSSYNSPLHF. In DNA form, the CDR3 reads TGTGCCTGGAGTGTCGGTGACAGCTCCTATAATTCACCCCTCCACTTT.

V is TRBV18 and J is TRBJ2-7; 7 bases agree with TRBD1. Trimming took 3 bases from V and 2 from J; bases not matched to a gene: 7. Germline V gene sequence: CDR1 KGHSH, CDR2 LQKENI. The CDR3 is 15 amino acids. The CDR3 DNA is TGTGCCAGCTCACCTCGCCGGGACAGTGCCTACGAGCAGTACTTC. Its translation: CASSPRRDSAYEQYF. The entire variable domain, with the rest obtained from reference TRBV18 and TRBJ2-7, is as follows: NAGVMQNPRHLVRRRGQEARLRCSPMKGHSHVYWYRQLPEEGLKFMVYLQKENIIDESGMPKERFSAEFPKEGPSILRIQQVVRGDSAAYFCASSPRRDSAYEQYFGPGTRLTVT.

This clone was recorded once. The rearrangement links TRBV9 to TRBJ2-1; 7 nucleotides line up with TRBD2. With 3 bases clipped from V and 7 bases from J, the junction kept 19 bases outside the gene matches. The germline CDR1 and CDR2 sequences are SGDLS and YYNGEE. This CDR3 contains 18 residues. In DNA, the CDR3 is TGTGCCAGCAGCGCCGACCCACGGGGAGGGGCGGGAGTTAATGAGCAGTTCTTC. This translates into CASSADPRGGAGVNEQFF.

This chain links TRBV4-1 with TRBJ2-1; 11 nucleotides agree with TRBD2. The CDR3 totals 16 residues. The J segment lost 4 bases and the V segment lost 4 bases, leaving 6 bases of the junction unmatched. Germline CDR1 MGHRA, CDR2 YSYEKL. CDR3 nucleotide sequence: TGCGCCAGCAGCCCGACTAGCGGGACCTGGTACAATGAGCAGTTCTTC. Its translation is CASSPTSGTWYNEQFF.

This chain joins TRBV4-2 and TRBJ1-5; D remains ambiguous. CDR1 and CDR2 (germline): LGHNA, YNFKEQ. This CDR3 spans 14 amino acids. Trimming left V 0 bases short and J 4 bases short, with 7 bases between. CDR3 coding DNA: TGTGCCAGCAGCCAAGACAGAAGAAATCAGCCCCAGCATTTT. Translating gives CASSQDRRNQPQHF.

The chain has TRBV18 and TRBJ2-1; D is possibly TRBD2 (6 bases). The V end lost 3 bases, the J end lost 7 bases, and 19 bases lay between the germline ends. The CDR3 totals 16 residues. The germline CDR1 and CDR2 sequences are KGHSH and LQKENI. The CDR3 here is CASSPVRDAGMNEQFF. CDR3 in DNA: TGTGCCAGCTCACCGGTTCGGGACGCGGGAATGAATGAGCAGTTCTTC.

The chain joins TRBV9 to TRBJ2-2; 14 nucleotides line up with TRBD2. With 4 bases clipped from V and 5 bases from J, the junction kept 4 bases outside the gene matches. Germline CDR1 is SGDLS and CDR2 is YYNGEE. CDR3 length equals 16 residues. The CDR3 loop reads CASSPGLAGGTGELFF. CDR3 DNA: TGTGCCAGCAGCCCTGGACTAGCGGGAGGTACCGGGGAGCTGTTTTTT.

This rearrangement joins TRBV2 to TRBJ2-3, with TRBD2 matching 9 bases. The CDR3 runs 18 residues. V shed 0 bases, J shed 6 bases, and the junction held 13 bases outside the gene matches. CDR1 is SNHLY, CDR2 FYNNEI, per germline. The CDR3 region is CASSEALQAGGPGDTQYF. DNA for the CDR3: TGTGCCAGCAGTGAAGCGCTTCAGGCGGGAGGGCCCGGGGATACGCAGTATTTT.

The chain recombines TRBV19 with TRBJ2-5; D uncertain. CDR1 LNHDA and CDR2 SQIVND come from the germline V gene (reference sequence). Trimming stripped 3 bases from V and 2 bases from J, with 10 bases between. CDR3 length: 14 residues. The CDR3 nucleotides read TGTGCCAGTAGTATTGGCGGCAGACAAGAGACCCAGTACTTC. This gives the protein CASSIGGRQETQYF.